This is a list of T cell receptor beta chains from one sample in a study of patients and donors after allogeneic stem cell transplantation. MiXCR was run by TCRdb on the RT-PCR reads, yielding one entry per CDR3 protein. The sample holds 800,000 to 1,000,000 distinct CDR3 sequences, more than 15% seen once. Sequenced: blood, either unsorted or a sorted T cell fraction (not recorded which). These receptor sequences come from a human donor who was either an allogeneic HSCT recipient or a stem cell or donor lymphocyte infusion donor (not recorded which). It is not recorded whose cells these are; they may come from a transplant donor. CDR3s include the opening cysteine and the closing phenylalanine or tryptophan. The order of the fields is CDR3 protein, CDR3 DNA, J gene, D gene, clone size, V gene. D genes are given only for firm matches. Clone size is stated in some rows and not others, as once, few, many or a class when expanded.

CDR3: CASSEWDRDSEQYF
DNA: TGTGCCAGCAGTGAATGGGACAGGGACTCCGAGCAGTACTTC
J: TRBJ2-7
D: TRBD1
size: few
V: TRBV2

CDR3: CASSLGGSGRGVYNEQFF
DNA: TGTGCCAGCAGCTTAGGGGGTAGCGGGAGAGGGGTCTACAATGAGCAGTTCTTC
J: TRBJ2-1
D: TRBD2
size: NA
V: TRBV11-2

CDR3: CASSLAAGGRSEQFF
DNA: TGTGCCAGCAGTTTGGCGGCGGGGGGGCGCAGTGAGCAGTTCTTC
J: TRBJ2-1
D: TRBD2
size: NA
V: TRBV12-3/TRBV12-4

CDR3: CASRQAGLYEQYF
DNA: TGTGCCAGCAGGCAAGCAGGACTCTACGAGCAGTACTTC
J: TRBJ2-7
D: NA
size: few
V: TRBV12-3/TRBV12-4

CDR3: CASSFPPDSGNTIYF
DNA: TGTGCCAGCAGTTTTCCCCCAGACTCTGGAAACACCATATATTTT
J: TRBJ1-3
D: NA
size: many
V: TRBV12-3/TRBV12-4

CDR3: CASSVGNVDEQFF
DNA: TGTGCCAGCAGCGTCGGGAATGTGGATGAGCAGTTCTTC
J: TRBJ2-1
D: NA
size: few
V: TRBV9

CDR3: CASSPSDWVLYF
DNA: TGTGCCAGCAGCCCCTCGGACTGGGTTCTTTACTTC
J: TRBJ2-7
D: NA
size: NA
V: TRBV7-9

CDR3: CAWRQGRGTSNQPQHF
DNA: TGTGCCTGGAGGCAGGGCCGGGGGACAAGCAATCAGCCCCAGCATTTT
J: TRBJ1-5
D: NA
size: few
V: TRBV30

CDR3: CASRTQNYGYTF
DNA: TGTGCCAGCAGGACACAGAACTATGGCTACACCTTC
J: TRBJ1-2
D: NA
size: few
V: TRBV6-1

CDR3: CASSFERGAGELFF
DNA: TGTGCCAGCAGTTTTGAGAGAGGTGCCGGGGAGCTGTTTTTT
J: TRBJ2-2
D: NA
size: few
V: TRBV12-3/TRBV12-4

CDR3: CAISESGANTEAFF
DNA: TGTGCCATCAGTGAGTCAGGGGCTAACACTGAAGCTTTCTTT
J: TRBJ1-1
D: NA
size: few
V: TRBV10-3

CDR3: CAISDLTKAPYGYTF
DNA: TGTGCCATCAGTGACCTTACTAAGGCCCCCTATGGCTACACCTTC
J: TRBJ1-2
D: NA
size: many
V: TRBV10-3

CDR3: CSVASYNEQFF
DNA: TGCAGCGTTGCCTCCTACAATGAGCAGTTCTTC
J: TRBJ2-1
D: NA
size: many
V: TRBV29-1

CDR3: CASSPGSSGANVLTF
DNA: TGCGCCAGCAGCCCCGGTTCGTCTGGGGCCAACGTCCTGACTTTC
J: TRBJ2-6
D: NA
size: NA
V: TRBV5-1

CDR3: CASSPYTGVNYGYTF
DNA: TGTGCCAGCAGCCCATACACAGGAGTGAACTATGGCTACACCTTC
J: TRBJ1-2
D: NA
size: NA
V: TRBV7-9

CDR3: CSVSGGLNQPQHF
DNA: TGCAGCGTCTCCGGGGGGCTAAATCAGCCCCAGCATTTT
J: TRBJ1-5
D: NA
size: NA
V: TRBV29-1

CDR3: CSVEAGQGPGNYGYTF
DNA: TGCAGCGTTGAGGCCGGACAGGGCCCGGGCAACTATGGCTACACCTTC
J: TRBJ1-2
D: TRBD1
size: NA
V: TRBV29-1

CDR3: CATSQGGSSNQPQHF
DNA: TGTGCCACCAGCCAGGGCGGTAGTAGCAATCAGCCCCAGCATTTT
J: TRBJ1-5
D: NA
size: NA
V: TRBV24-1

CDR3: CASGRGQETQYF
DNA: TGTGCCAGCGGGAGGGGACAAGAGACCCAGTACTTC
J: TRBJ2-5
D: TRBD2
size: few
V: TRBV7-2

CDR3: CAISDSNQPQHF
DNA: TGTGCCATCAGTGACAGCAATCAGCCCCAGCATTTT
J: TRBJ1-5
D: NA
size: few
V: TRBV10-3

CDR3: CSAWIPNQPQHF
DNA: TGCAGTGCTTGGATACCCAATCAGCCCCAGCATTTT
J: TRBJ1-5
D: NA
size: many
V: TRBV20-1

CDR3: CASSVRLSSYNEQFF
DNA: TGTGCCAGCAGCGTACGCCTAAGCTCCTACAATGAGCAGTTCTTC
J: TRBJ2-1
D: NA
size: many
V: TRBV9

CDR3: CASSLGPQAQYF
DNA: TGTGCCAGCAGCTTAGGCCCCCAGGCCCAGTACTTC
J: TRBJ2-5
D: NA
size: NA
V: TRBV7-9

CDR3: CASSPGGGSPLF
DNA: TGTGCCAGCAGCCCAGGGGGGGGGTCCCCTCTATTC
J: TRBJ1-2
D: TRBD1
size: NA
V: TRBV7-3

CDR3: CASSPTTISWGGYTF
DNA: TGTGCCAGCAGTCCCACCACCATAAGCTGGGGCGGCTACACCTTC
J: TRBJ1-2
D: NA
size: NA
V: TRBV6-1

CDR3: CASSVIQGTEAFF
DNA: TGTGCCAGCAGCGTAATACAGGGGACTGAAGCTTTCTTT
J: TRBJ1-1
D: TRBD1
size: many
V: TRBV9

CDR3: CASRSPSRGRGNEQFF
DNA: TGTGCCAGCAGGAGTCCCAGCAGGGGCCGGGGAAATGAGCAGTTCTTC
J: TRBJ2-1
D: NA
size: NA
V: TRBV12-3/TRBV12-4

CDR3: CAINSGQKNTEAFF
DNA: TGTGCCATCAACTCGGGACAGAAGAACACTGAAGCTTTCTTT
J: TRBJ1-1
D: TRBD1
size: NA
V: TRBV10-3

CDR3: CASSPTTTSTDTQYF
DNA: TGTGCCAGCAGTCCAACTACAACTAGCACAGATACGCAGTATTTT
J: TRBJ2-3
D: NA
size: NA
V: TRBV25-1

CDR3: CASSLRAGGPTDTQYF
DNA: TGCGCCAGCAGCCTACGAGCGGGGGGACCCACAGATACGCAGTATTTT
J: TRBJ2-3
D: TRBD2
size: many
V: TRBV4-1

CDR3: CASSSAGLAGGRSYEQYF
DNA: TGTGCCAGCAGTTCGGCGGGACTAGCGGGGGGGAGGTCCTACGAGCAGTACTTC
J: TRBJ2-7
D: TRBD2
size: NA
V: TRBV27

CDR3: CASSPDRRDYEQYF
DNA: TGTGCCAGCAGTCCGGACAGGCGAGACTACGAGCAGTACTTC
J: TRBJ2-7
D: TRBD1
size: many
V: TRBV12-3/TRBV12-4

CDR3: CASSRMRLAGGTNTGELFF
DNA: TGTGCCAGCAGCCGCATGAGGCTAGCGGGAGGTACGAACACCGGGGAGCTGTTTTTT
J: TRBJ2-2
D: TRBD2
size: NA
V: TRBV28

CDR3: CASSPLYRKSSYNEQFF
DNA: TGTGCCAGCTCACCACTATACAGGAAGAGCTCCTACAATGAGCAGTTCTTC
J: TRBJ2-1
D: NA
size: NA
V: TRBV18

CDR3: CASSKVGGASWNTEAFF
DNA: TGTGCCAGCAGCAAAGTAGGGGGCGCGTCCTGGAACACTGAAGCTTTCTTT
J: TRBJ1-1
D: NA
size: many
V: TRBV21-1

CDR3: CASSLALTYGYTF
DNA: TGTGCCAGCAGTTTAGCTCTGACCTATGGCTACACCTTC
J: TRBJ1-2
D: NA
size: few
V: TRBV12-3/TRBV12-4

CDR3: CASSRAGPYGYTF
DNA: TGTGCCAGCAGCCGGGCGGGTCCCTATGGCTACACCTTC
J: TRBJ1-2
D: NA
size: few
V: TRBV12-3/TRBV12-4

CDR3: CASSVGVSGRSHNEQFF
DNA: TGTGCCAGCAGCGTAGGAGTTAGCGGGAGGTCCCACAATGAGCAGTTCTTC
J: TRBJ2-1
D: TRBD2
size: NA
V: TRBV9

CDR3: CASSQSRSDYEQYF
DNA: TGTGCCAGCAGCCAATCACGTAGCGACTACGAGCAGTACTTC
J: TRBJ2-7
D: NA
size: NA
V: TRBV16

CDR3: CASGGTKRIYEQYF
DNA: TGTGCCAGCGGGGGGACCAAACGAATCTACGAGCAGTACTTC
J: TRBJ2-7
D: NA
size: NA
V: TRBV12-3/TRBV12-4